These 3 T cell receptor beta chains were all obtained from the same sample, sequenced in a study of glioma-infiltrating T cells after dendritic cell vaccination. Data came from immunoSEQ multiplex PCR; TCRdb stores just in-frame clones and leaves some out. The repertoire holds roughly 98,000 clones, with more than 75% as singletons. Here the sequenced sample was blood, taken before dendritic cell vaccination. The origin of the receptors is a human donor with glioblastoma.

The chain employs TRBV7-9 and TRBJ2-1; weak D call: TRBD2 (5 bases). The germline V gene has CDR1 SEHNR and CDR2 FQNEAQ (reference sequence). This CDR3 region has 14 residues. The V end lost 1 base, the J end lost 7 bases, and 11 bases lay between the germline ends. The CDR3 reads CASSLESGVNEQFF. CDR3 DNA: TGTGCCAGCAGCTTAGAAAGCGGTGTGAATGAGCAGTTCTTC.

This chain links TRBV7-9 with TRBJ2-7, with D possibly being TRBD2 (5 bases). Germline CDR1 SEHNR, CDR2 FQNEAQ (reference sequence). V was trimmed by 5 bases and J by 6 bases, leaving 8 bases between them. The CDR3 is made up of 11 amino acids. CDR3 nucleotides: TGTGCCAGCAGCCGAGGGCCCGAGCAGTACTTC. This sequence encodes CASSRGPEQYF.

This clone was seen a handful of times. The CDR3 sequence is CASSQGISGGASYEQYF. CDR3 coding DNA: TGCGCCAGCAGCCAAGGGATTAGCGGGGGGGCCTCCTACGAGCAGTACTTC. This sequence joins TRBV4-1 and TRBJ2-7; TRBD2 matches at 11 bases. V shed 1 base, J shed 0 bases, and the junction held 5 bases outside the gene matches. The CDR3 has 17 residues. Germline assignment: CDR1 MGHRA and CDR2 YSYEKL.